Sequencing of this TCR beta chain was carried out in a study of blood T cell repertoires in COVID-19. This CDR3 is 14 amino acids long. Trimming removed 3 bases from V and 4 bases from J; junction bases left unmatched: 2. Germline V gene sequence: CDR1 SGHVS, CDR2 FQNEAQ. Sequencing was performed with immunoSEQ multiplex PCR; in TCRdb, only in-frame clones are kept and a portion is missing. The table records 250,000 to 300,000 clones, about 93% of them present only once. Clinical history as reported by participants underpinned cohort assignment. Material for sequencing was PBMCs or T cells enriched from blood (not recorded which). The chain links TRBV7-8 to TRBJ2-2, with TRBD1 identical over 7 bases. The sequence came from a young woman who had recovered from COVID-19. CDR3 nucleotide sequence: TGTGCCAGCAGCTTGGGACAGCCCACCGGGGAGCTGTTTTTT. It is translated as CASSLGQPTGELFF. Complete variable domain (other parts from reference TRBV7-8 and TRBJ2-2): GAGVSQSPRYKVAKRGQDVALRCDPISGHVSLFWYQQALGQGPEFLTYFQNEAQLDKSGLPSDRFFAERPEGSVSTLKIQRTQQEDSAVYLCASSLGQPTGELFFGEGSRLTVL.